The rows below give T cell receptor beta chains drawn from one sample of a study of blood T cells in healthy people across ages. Each CDR3 protein gets one entry after TCRdb re-called the 5' RACE reads with MiXCR. The sample lists around 780,000 distinct CDR3 sequences; 25% to 30% were seen once. The sample was also linked to a second study, of T cells of mothers and their children.

Sequenced sample: blood. Receptors originate from a boy under 18 in good health. The CDR3 runs from the conserved cysteine through the conserved F or W. Each record gives: J gene, V gene, CDR3 protein.

j_call: TRBJ2-4
v_call: TRBV6-5
cdr3_aa: CASTPTGNKNIQYF

j_call: TRBJ2-3
v_call: TRBV19
cdr3_aa: CASSPELGTSGSRDTQYF

j_call: TRBJ2-5
v_call: TRBV6-1
cdr3_aa: CASSAGQVQETQYF

j_call: TRBJ2-1
v_call: TRBV10-3
cdr3_aa: CAISEPGQGRSSYNEQFF

j_call: TRBJ1-3
v_call: TRBV30
cdr3_aa: CAWSVTGIGNTIYF

j_call: TRBJ2-7
v_call: TRBV3-1
cdr3_aa: CASSQGSAGFYEQYF

j_call: TRBJ1-4
v_call: TRBV29-1
cdr3_aa: CSVEVRGANEKLFF

j_call: TRBJ2-7
v_call: TRBV18
cdr3_aa: CASSPPQGSREQYF

j_call: TRBJ1-4
v_call: TRBV12-3/TRBV12-4
cdr3_aa: CASRPEGVANEKLFF

j_call: -
v_call: TRBV24-1
cdr3_aa: CATSDFGGEQFF

j_call: -
v_call: TRBV14
cdr3_aa: CASSQVRTGMDEQYF

j_call: TRBJ2-7
v_call: TRBV19
cdr3_aa: CASSITGTSAYEQYF

j_call: TRBJ2-5
v_call: TRBV29-1
cdr3_aa: CSVEGTSRETQYF

j_call: TRBJ1-3
v_call: TRBV5-1
cdr3_aa: CASSFRGRGNTIYF

j_call: TRBJ1-1
v_call: TRBV4-1
cdr3_aa: CASSLYDRDDEAFF

j_call: TRBJ2-5
v_call: TRBV3-1
cdr3_aa: CASNPPGLANSGTQYF

j_call: TRBJ1-6
v_call: TRBV12-5
cdr3_aa: CASGLVRGQGYSPLHF

j_call: -
v_call: TRBV7-6
cdr3_aa: CASSLPPGQPHEQYF

j_call: TRBJ1-2
v_call: TRBV7-9
cdr3_aa: CASSLDSMTVGYTF

j_call: TRBJ2-6
v_call: TRBV3-1
cdr3_aa: CASSQDNGANVLTF

j_call: TRBJ1-3
v_call: TRBV7-8
cdr3_aa: CASSLVGDSFYSGNTIYF

j_call: TRBJ2-3
v_call: TRBV6-5
cdr3_aa: CASSRKDTQYF

j_call: TRBJ1-2
v_call: TRBV5-1
cdr3_aa: CASSLAGRGHGYTF

j_call: TRBJ2-7
v_call: TRBV12-3/TRBV12-4
cdr3_aa: CASSIGLGIGYEQYF

j_call: TRBJ1-2
v_call: TRBV6-1
cdr3_aa: CASSVRWTVNGYTF

j_call: TRBJ1-2
v_call: TRBV28
cdr3_aa: CASSLSSGDLMRGYTF

j_call: TRBJ2-4
v_call: TRBV4-1
cdr3_aa: CASSQPGQGENIQYF

j_call: TRBJ1-1
v_call: TRBV7-8
cdr3_aa: CASRPGETSNTEAFF

j_call: TRBJ2-6
v_call: TRBV28
cdr3_aa: CAIQGANVLTF

j_call: TRBJ2-7
v_call: TRBV12-3/TRBV12-4
cdr3_aa: CASRSDSSSYEQYF

j_call: TRBJ2-5
v_call: TRBV10-3
cdr3_aa: CAISDGPETQYF

j_call: -
v_call: TRBV24-1
cdr3_aa: CATSDYPHYAQYF

j_call: TRBJ2-3
v_call: TRBV29-1
cdr3_aa: CSVVVGSIPYTQYF

j_call: TRBJ1-3
v_call: TRBV7-8
cdr3_aa: CASSLRQAISGNTIYF

j_call: -
v_call: TRBV7-6
cdr3_aa: CASSAFGTSGLLFEQYF

j_call: TRBJ1-1
v_call: TRBV11-2
cdr3_aa: CASSSPYTGKGAEAFF

j_call: TRBJ2-5
v_call: TRBV7-9
cdr3_aa: CASSLPGAGETQYF

j_call: TRBJ2-7
v_call: TRBV28
cdr3_aa: CASSSNLARGEQYF

j_call: TRBJ2-7
v_call: TRBV2
cdr3_aa: CASNRGYEQYF

j_call: TRBJ2-1
v_call: TRBV7-7
cdr3_aa: CASSLAPGQAGNEQFF

j_call: TRBJ2-5
v_call: TRBV11-2
cdr3_aa: CASSLGDRGLETQYF

j_call: TRBJ2-3
v_call: TRBV30
cdr3_aa: CAWSLDRTGNTQYF

j_call: TRBJ1-2
v_call: TRBV10-3
cdr3_aa: CAISTTGGGYGYTF

j_call: TRBJ2-2
v_call: TRBV29-1
cdr3_aa: CSVAVTLPGELFF

j_call: TRBJ2-6
v_call: TRBV15
cdr3_aa: CATGHWLFGTGSPGANVLTF

j_call: TRBJ1-5
v_call: TRBV20-1
cdr3_aa: CSARDDRDYSNQPQHF

j_call: TRBJ2-5
v_call: TRBV24-1
cdr3_aa: CATSDSRTKETQYF

j_call: TRBJ1-2
v_call: TRBV18
cdr3_aa: CASSPRYSNYGYTF

j_call: -
v_call: TRBV7-2
cdr3_aa: CASSLLPSGRSYEQYF

j_call: TRBJ2-4
v_call: TRBV7-9
cdr3_aa: CASSTVQGAANIQYF

j_call: TRBJ2-7
v_call: TRBV6-5
cdr3_aa: CASSYSTGGGGGYEQYF

j_call: TRBJ2-7
v_call: TRBV29-1
cdr3_aa: CSVARDRGELRQYF

j_call: TRBJ2-1
v_call: TRBV2
cdr3_aa: CASTLILGNEQFF

j_call: TRBJ2-5
v_call: TRBV29-1
cdr3_aa: CSVLGKETQYF

j_call: TRBJ2-2
v_call: TRBV4-1
cdr3_aa: CASRPTPASGVGGELFF

j_call: TRBJ2-5
v_call: TRBV2
cdr3_aa: CASYGRRGRETQYF

j_call: TRBJ1-2
v_call: TRBV28
cdr3_aa: CASSNSRTGRGYTF